A single sample gave rise to the 18 T cell receptor beta chains below, sequenced in a study of cytotoxic CD8 clonotypes in ibrutinib-treated CLL. Method: immunoSEQ multiplex PCR; TCRdb's copy keeps in-frame clones and lacks some. The sample lists 110,000 to 150,000 clones, 70% to 80% occurring once. The source material was PBMCs, sampled after 24 months of ibrutinib treatment. Receptors originate from a human donor with chronic lymphocytic leukemia.

This clone was observed at least ten times. CDR3 loop: CASSFGEGNTIYF. The CDR3 region has the DNA TGTGCCAGCAGCTTCGGGGAGGGCAACACCATATATTTT. The chain links TRBV11-2 to TRBJ1-3, with D unresolved. The V gene's germline CDR1 is SGHAT and CDR2 FQNNGV. V lost 3 bases, J lost 7 bases, and 10 bases lay in between. The length of the CDR3 is 13 residues.

This clone has just a few counts. The chain links TRBV7-2 to TRBJ2-7; the D gene is possibly TRBD1 (6 bases). Trimming removed 5 bases from V and 7 bases from J, with 12 bases in between. CDR3 length: 12 amino acids. Germline CDR1 SGHTA, CDR2 FQGNSA. This CDR3 reads CASSQGGWEQYF. The CDR3 DNA sequence: TGTGCCAGCAGCCAAGGGGGTTGGGAGCAGTACTTC. The whole variable domain, filled in from reference TRBV7-2 and TRBJ2-7, reads GAGVSQSPSNKVTEKGKDVELRCDPISGHTALYWYRQSLGQGLEFLIYFQGNSAPDKSGLPSDRFSAERTGGSVSTLTIQRTQQEDSAVYLCASSQGGWEQYFGPGTRLTVT.

The V call is TRBV6-1, the J call TRBJ1-5; 9 bases match TRBD1. Germline trimming cut 8 bases from V and 11 bases from J; bases unmatched to any gene: 13. This CDR3 has 14 residues. Germline V CDR1 and CDR2: MNHNS, SASEGT. The CDR3 bases are TGTGCCAGCTACCCCGGGACAGGGTATGTGTCCCAGCATTTT. It codes for CASYPGTGYVSQHF.

The genes are TRBV28 and TRBJ1-2, with D possibly being TRBD1 (6 bases). From germline, CDR1 is MDHEN and CDR2 SYDVKM. This CDR3 comprises 14 residues. V was shortened by 3 bases and J by 4 bases, with 12 bases between the two germline ends. CDR3 residues: CASSLGASIYGYTF. As DNA, the CDR3 is TGTGCCAGCAGTTTGGGGGCTTCAATCTATGGCTACACCTTC.

As concerns this clone: Because the CDR3's place on the DNA is in doubt, the DNA is left out and the CDR3 is given as listed by TCRdb. This chain uses TRBV18 with TRBJ1-3. The V gene's germline CDR1 is KGHSH and CDR2 LQKENI. Ends included, the CDR3 has 16 residues. The CDR3 loop reads CASSPPGSVPGNTIYF.

This clone was counted a single time. The CDR3: CASSGGTGVGSPLHF. CDR3 in DNA: TGTGCCAGCAGTGGGGGGACAGGGGTCGGATCACCCCTCCACTTT. This sequence joins TRBV6-1 and TRBJ1-6; TRBD1 aligns across 10 bases. Germline V gene lookup returns CDR1 MNHNS and CDR2 SASEGT. With 4 bases clipped from V and 10 bases from J, the junction kept 7 bases outside the gene matches. There are 15 residues in the CDR3.

The chain carries TRBV7-2 and TRBJ2-5; 11 nucleotides line up with TRBD2. The germline V gene encodes CDR1 SGHTA and CDR2 FQGNSA. Trimming took 0 bases from V and 0 from J; bases not matched to a gene: 6. This CDR3 has 18 amino acids. The CDR3 reads CASSLALLAGAYQETQYF. The CDR3 coding sequence is TGTGCCAGCAGCTTAGCGCTACTAGCGGGGGCTTACCAAGAGACCCAGTACTTC.

The rearrangement links TRBV6-4 to TRBJ2-1; maybe TRBD1 (6 bases). CDR3 length: 15 residues. Trimming took 0 bases from V and 6 from J, leaving 12 bases between them. CDR1 is MRHNA and CDR2 is SNTAGT in the germline V gene. CDR3 DNA sequence: TGTGCCAGCAGTGACTCGAGGGCAGGGGCCAATGAGCAGTTCTTC. It is translated as CASSDSRAGANEQFF.

The V gene is TRBV27, the J gene TRBJ2-1, with D perhaps TRBD1 or TRBD2 (5 bases each). CDR1 and CDR2 from the germline V gene are MNHEY and SMNVEV (reference sequence). The CDR3 extends over 17 amino acids. V dropped 8 bases and J dropped 3 bases, with 23 bases sitting between them. The CDR3 region has the DNA TGTGCCAGCCACCCCCTTGGGACCGCCCGGGGCTACAATGAGCAGTTCTTC. As protein: CASHPLGTARGYNEQFF.

This chain links TRBV6-6 with TRBJ2-1; unclear D gene. Germline V gene lookup returns CDR1 MNHNY and CDR2 SVGAGI (reference sequence). Trimming left V 6 bases short and J 8 bases short, with 11 bases between. The CDR3 totals 12 residues. CDR3 sequence reads: CASSATGYEQFF. The DNA of the CDR3 is TGTGCCAGCAGCGCGACCGGGTATGAGCAGTTCTTC.

In its sample, this clone was seen a few times. The chain has TRBV29-1 and TRBJ1-6; D might be TRBD1 (5 bases). V lost 5 bases and J lost 6, with 8 bases in between. Germline CDR1 is SQVTM and CDR2 is ANQGSEA. The CDR3 consists of 12 residues. CDR3: CSVRQGNSPLHF. CDR3 nucleotide sequence: TGCAGCGTTCGGCAGGGTAATTCACCCCTCCACTTT.

This clone was picked up a small number of times. The chain joins TRBV19 to TRBJ2-4, with D perhaps being TRBD1 or TRBD2 (7 bases each). The ends were cut back, 3 bases at V and 1 base at J, with 22 bases in the middle. The CDR3 totals 19 residues. Germline V gene sequence: CDR1 LNHDA, CDR2 SQIVND (reference sequence). CDR3 nucleotide sequence: TGTGCCAGTAGTATGCCGCCCCCAGGGGGGGCCTGGGCCAAAAACATTCAGTACTTC. The encoded protein is CASSMPPPGGAWAKNIQYF.

This chain links TRBV5-1 with TRBJ2-1; 14 bases map to TRBD2. The CDR3 totals 15 residues. V was pared by 9 bases and J by 12 bases, with 14 bases of the junction left unmatched. From germline, CDR1 is SGHRS and CDR2 YFSETQ. DNA for the CDR3: TGCGCCACCCGCCCGACGGGACTAGCGGGAGCGGGGCAGTTCTTC. Its translation: CATRPTGLAGAGQFF.

About this clone itself: The junction departs from the called germline gene at one end, perhaps through a read error. The V call is TRBV2, the J call TRBJ1-1; D might be TRBD1 (6 bases). This CDR3 contains 13 residues. From germline, CDR1 is SNHLY and CDR2 FYNNEI. CDR3 protein: CASTEQGGTEAFF. The CDR3 DNA reads TGTGCCAGCACTGAACAGGGAGGGACTGAAGCTTTCTTT.

V and J are TRBV28 and TRBJ2-5, with D perhaps matching TRBD1 (6 bases). CDR1 MDHEN and CDR2 SYDVKM come from the germline V gene. The V end was cut by 2 bases, the J end by 0 bases, with 16 bases between. The CDR3 sequence is 17 residues long. In DNA, the CDR3 is TGTGCCAGCAGTTTAGGGTTTCAGGGGTGGTACCAAGAGACCCAGTACTTC. Its protein product is CASSLGFQGWYQETQYF. Full variable domain (remainder filled in from reference TRBV28 and TRBJ2-5): DVKVTQSSRYLVKRTGEKVFLECVQDMDHENMFWYRQDPGLGLRLIYFSYDVKMKEKGDIPEGYSVSREKKERFSLILESASTNQTSMYLCASSLGFQGWYQETQYFGPGTRLLVL.

The sample holds many counts of this clone. The chain is built from TRBV6-1 and TRBJ1-2; 10 positions agree with TRBD1. With V trimmed by 10 bases and J by 11 bases, 16 bases remained unmatched. Germline V gene data show CDR1 as MNHNS and CDR2 as SASEGT. The CDR3 totals 14 residues. The CDR3 loop reads CATRPGQGPGWYTF. CDR3 bases: TGTGCCACAAGACCGGGACAGGGGCCGGGGTGGTACACCTTC.

This clone was found a few times. This chain connects TRBV19 to TRBJ2-5, with no clear D. V lost 3 bases, J lost 1 base, and 9 bases lay in between. Germline V gene data show CDR1 as LNHDA and CDR2 as SQIVND (reference sequence). The length of the CDR3 is 14 residues. For the CDR3, the DNA is TGTGCCAGTAGTATCTACGGGTCCCAAGAGACCCAGTACTTC. Amino acids: CASSIYGSQETQYF.

The V and J genes are TRBV6-5 and TRBJ1-5, with 9 bases lining up with TRBD1. V shed 2 bases, J shed 7 bases, and the junction held 3 bases outside the gene matches. This CDR3 is built from 14 residues. From germline, CDR1 is MNHEY and CDR2 SVGAGI. In DNA form, the CDR3 reads TGTGCCAGCAGTTACGGGACAGGGTGGCAGCCCCAGCATTTT. Protein: CASSYGTGWQPQHF.